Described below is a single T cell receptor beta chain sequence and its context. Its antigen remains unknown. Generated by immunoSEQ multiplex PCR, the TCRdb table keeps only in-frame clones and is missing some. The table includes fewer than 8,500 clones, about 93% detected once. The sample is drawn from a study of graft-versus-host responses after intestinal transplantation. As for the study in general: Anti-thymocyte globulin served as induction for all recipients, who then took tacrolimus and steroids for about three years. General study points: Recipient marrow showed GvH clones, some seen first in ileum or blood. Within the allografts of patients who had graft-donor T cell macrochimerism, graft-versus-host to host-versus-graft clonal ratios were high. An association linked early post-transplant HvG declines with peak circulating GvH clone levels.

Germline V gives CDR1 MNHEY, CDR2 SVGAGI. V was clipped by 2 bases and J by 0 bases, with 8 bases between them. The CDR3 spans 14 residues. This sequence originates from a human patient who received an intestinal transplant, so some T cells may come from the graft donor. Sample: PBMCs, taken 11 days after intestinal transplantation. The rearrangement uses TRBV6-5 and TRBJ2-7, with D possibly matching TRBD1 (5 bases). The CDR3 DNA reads TGTGCCAGCAGTTACGCTAGGGGCTCCTACGAGCAGTACGTC. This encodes CASSYARGSYEQYV.